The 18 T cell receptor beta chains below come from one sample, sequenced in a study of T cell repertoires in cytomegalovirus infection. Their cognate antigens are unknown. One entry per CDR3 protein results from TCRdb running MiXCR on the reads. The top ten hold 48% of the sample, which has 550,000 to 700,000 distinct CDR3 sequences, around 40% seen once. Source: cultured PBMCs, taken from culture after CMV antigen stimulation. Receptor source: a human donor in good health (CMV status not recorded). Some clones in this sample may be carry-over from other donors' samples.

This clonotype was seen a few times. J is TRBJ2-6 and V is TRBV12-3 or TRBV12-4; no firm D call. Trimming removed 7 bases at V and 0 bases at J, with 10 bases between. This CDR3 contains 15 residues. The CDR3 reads CASNPSRSGANVLTF. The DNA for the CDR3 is TGTGCCAGCAACCCCAGCCGCTCTGGGGCCAACGTCCTGACTTTC.

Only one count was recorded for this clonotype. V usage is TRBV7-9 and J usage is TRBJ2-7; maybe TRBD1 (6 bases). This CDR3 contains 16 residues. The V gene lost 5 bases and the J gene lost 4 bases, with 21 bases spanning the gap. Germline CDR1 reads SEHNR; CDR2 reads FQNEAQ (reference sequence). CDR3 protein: CASSRGGEGVGYEQYF. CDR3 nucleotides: TGTGCCAGCAGCCGAGGTGGTGAGGGGGTAGGGTACGAGCAGTACTTC. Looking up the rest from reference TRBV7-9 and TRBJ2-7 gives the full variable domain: DTGVSQNPRHKITKRGQNVTFRCDPISEHNRLYWYRQTLGQGPEFLTYFQNEAQLEKSRLLSDRFSAERPKGSFSTLEIQRTEQGDSAMYLCASSRGGEGVGYEQYFGPGTRLTVT.

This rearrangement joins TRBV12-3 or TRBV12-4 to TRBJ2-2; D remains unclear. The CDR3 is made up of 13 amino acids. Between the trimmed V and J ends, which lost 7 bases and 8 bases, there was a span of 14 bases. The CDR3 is CASNRSPLGELFF. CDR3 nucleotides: TGTGCCAGCAATCGGAGCCCTCTGGGGGAGCTGTTTTTT.

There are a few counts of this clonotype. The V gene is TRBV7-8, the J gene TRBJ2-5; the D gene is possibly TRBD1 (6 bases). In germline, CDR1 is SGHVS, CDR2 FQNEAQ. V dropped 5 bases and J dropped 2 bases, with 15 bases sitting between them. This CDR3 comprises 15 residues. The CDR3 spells CASSPGAGAQETQYF. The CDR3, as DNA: TGTGCCAGCAGCCCAGGGGCTGGGGCACAAGAGACCCAGTACTTC.

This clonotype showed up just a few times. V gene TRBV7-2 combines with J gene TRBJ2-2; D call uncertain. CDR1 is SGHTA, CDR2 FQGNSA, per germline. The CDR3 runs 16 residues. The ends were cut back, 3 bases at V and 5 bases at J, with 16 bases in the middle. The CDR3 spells CASSFVVAKGTGELFF. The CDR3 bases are TGTGCCAGCAGCTTCGTGGTCGCTAAAGGGACCGGGGAGCTGTTTTTT.

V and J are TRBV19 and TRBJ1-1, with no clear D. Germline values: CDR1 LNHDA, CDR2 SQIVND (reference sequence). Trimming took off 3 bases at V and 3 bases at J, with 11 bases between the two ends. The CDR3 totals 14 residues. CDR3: CASSIEWSDTEAFF. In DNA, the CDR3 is TGTGCCAGTAGTATCGAGTGGTCCGACACTGAAGCTTTCTTT.

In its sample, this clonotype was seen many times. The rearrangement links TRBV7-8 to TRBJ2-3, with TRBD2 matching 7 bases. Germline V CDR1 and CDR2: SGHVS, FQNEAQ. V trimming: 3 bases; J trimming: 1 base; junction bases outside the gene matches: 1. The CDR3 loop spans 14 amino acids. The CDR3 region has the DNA TGTGCCAGCAGCTTCGGACTAGGCACAGATACGCAGTATTTT. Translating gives CASSFGLGTDTQYF. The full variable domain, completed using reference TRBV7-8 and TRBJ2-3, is GAGVSQSPRYKVAKRGQDVALRCDPISGHVSLFWYQQALGQGPEFLTYFQNEAQLDKSGLPSDRFFAERPEGSVSTLKIQRTQQEDSAVYLCASSFGLGTDTQYFGPGTRLTVL.

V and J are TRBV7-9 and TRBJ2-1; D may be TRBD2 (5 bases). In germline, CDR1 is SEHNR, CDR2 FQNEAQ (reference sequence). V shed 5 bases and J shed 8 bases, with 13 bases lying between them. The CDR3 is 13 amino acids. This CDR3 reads CASSRTSSDEQFF. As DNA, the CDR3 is TGTGCCAGCAGCCGAACTAGTAGTGATGAGCAGTTCTTC.

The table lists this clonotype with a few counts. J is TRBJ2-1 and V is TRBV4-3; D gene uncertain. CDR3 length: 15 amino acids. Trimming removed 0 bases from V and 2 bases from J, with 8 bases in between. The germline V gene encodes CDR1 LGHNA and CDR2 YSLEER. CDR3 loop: CASSQELEAYNEQFF. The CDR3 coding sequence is TGCGCCAGCAGCCAAGAACTCGAAGCCTACAATGAGCAGTTCTTC.

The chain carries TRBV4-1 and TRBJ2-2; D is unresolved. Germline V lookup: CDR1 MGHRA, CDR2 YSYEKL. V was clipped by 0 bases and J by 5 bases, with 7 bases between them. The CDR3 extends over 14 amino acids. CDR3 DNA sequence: TGCGCCAGCAGCCAAGATCTTTGGACCGGGGAGCTGTTTTTT. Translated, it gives CASSQDLWTGELFF.

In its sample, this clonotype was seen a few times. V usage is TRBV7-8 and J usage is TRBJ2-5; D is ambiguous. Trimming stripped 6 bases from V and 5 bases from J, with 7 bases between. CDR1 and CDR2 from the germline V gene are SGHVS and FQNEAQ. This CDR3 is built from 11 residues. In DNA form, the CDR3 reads TGTGCCAGCAGGTTTGGGGAGACCCAGTACTTC. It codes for CASRFGETQYF.

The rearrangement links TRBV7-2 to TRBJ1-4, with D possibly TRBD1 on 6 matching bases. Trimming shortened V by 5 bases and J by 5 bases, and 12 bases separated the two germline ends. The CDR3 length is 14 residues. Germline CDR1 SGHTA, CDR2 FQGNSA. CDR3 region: CASSPGGHNEKLFF. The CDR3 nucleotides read TGTGCCAGCAGCCCCGGGGGCCACAATGAAAAACTGTTTTTT.

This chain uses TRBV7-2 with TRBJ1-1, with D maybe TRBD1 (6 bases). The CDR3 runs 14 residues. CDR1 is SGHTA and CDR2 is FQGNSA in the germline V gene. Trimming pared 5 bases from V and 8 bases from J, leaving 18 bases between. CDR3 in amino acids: CASSTRRGRREAFF. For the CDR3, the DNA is TGTGCCAGCAGCACAAGACGGGGGCGGAGGGAAGCTTTCTTT.

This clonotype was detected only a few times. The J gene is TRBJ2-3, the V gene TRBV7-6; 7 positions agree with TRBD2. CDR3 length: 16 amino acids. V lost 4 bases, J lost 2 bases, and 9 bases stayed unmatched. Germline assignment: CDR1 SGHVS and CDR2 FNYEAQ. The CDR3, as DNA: TGTGCCAGCAGCTCTAAAAAGCGGGGATTCACAGATACGCAGTATTTT. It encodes CASSSKKRGFTDTQYF.

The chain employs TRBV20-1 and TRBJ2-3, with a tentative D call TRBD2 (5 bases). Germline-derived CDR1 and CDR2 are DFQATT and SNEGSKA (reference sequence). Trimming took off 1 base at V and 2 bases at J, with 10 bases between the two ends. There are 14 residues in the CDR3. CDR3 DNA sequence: TGCAGTGCTAGAGGGCTAGCTACCACAGATACGCAGTATTTT. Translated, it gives CSARGLATTDTQYF.

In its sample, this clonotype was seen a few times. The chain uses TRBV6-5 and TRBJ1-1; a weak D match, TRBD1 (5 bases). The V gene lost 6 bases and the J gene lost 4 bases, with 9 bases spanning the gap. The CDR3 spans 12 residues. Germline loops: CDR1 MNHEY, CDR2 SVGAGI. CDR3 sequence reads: CASRSRVTEAFF. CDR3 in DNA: TGTGCCAGCAGGTCCAGGGTCACTGAAGCTTTCTTT.

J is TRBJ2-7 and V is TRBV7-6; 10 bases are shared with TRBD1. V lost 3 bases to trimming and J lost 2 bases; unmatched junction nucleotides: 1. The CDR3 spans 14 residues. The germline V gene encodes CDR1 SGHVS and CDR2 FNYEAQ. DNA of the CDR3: TGTGCCAGCAGCTTCGACAGGGGGCCCTACGAGCAGTACTTC. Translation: CASSFDRGPYEQYF. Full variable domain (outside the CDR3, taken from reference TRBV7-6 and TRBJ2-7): GAGVSQSPRYKVTKRGQDVALRCDPISGHVSLYWYRQALGQGPEFLTYFNYEAQQDKSGLPNDRFSAERPEGSISTLTIQRTEQRDSAMYRCASSFDRGPYEQYFGPGTRLTVT.

In DNA, the CDR3 is TGTGCCAGCAGTGTAATGGGACAGGGCGACTATGGCTACACCTTC. It translates to CASSVMGQGDYGYTF. The chain couples TRBV2 to TRBJ1-2, with 9 bases lining up with TRBD1. The germline V gene encodes CDR1 SNHLY and CDR2 FYNNEI. The V segment lost 4 bases and the J segment 3 bases; nucleotides outside the gene matches: 6. This CDR3 has 15 amino acids.